The clone carrying this T cell receptor (beta chain) showed up just a few times. What it recognizes is unknown. This record belongs to a study of T cell responses to AZD1222 COVID-19 vaccine. Regarding the study as a whole: The span of vaccine-associated CD4 TCRs extended across spike, with dominance at 160-218 and 743-854. Targeting of unmutated variant regions was reportedly seen in nearly half of spike-specific TCRs. Donors skewed white British and female; clonal diversity was possibly underestimated. Repertoires were sampled only after the peak T cell response.

The table came from immunoSEQ multiplex PCR; TCRdb's copy has only in-frame clones and leaves some out. This sample carries approximately 140,000 clones, 75% to 95% of them seen once, and the ten largest clones take more than 3%. Germline V CDR1 and CDR2: LGHDT, YNNKEL (reference sequence). The CDR3 runs 15 residues. Trimming removed 4 bases from V and 1 base from J; junction bases left unmatched: 6. Source: peripheral blood, taken 28 days after the second AZD1222 dose. The chain has TRBV3-1 (or the pseudogene TRBV3-2) and TRBJ1-1, with 7 bases aligning to TRBD1. The TCR originated in an adult who received the AZD1222 COVID-19 vaccine. CDR3 sequence: CASSPFRTGNTEAFF. In nucleotides, the CDR3 is TGTGCCAGCAGCCCATTTAGGACAGGGAACACTGAAGCTTTCTTT.